The clone carrying this T cell receptor (beta chain) was seen only a few times. Its specificity is unknown. Each cDNA held unique molecular identifiers, and template switching gave it a universal primer site. TCRdb ran MiXCR on the 5' RACE reads and lists one entry per CDR3 protein. Among 420,000 or so distinct CDR3 sequences listed, about 18% were seen once. The CDR3 has 15 amino acids. After removal of 6 bases from V and 5 bases from J, the junction contained 13 bases not matched to a gene. Per germline, CDR1 WNHNN and CDR2 SYGVQD (reference sequence). The sample is drawn from a study of identical twins. Study-wide results and limits: These conclusions were based on statistical analysis (cross-sectional, not following the same donors). Beta out-of-frame twin sharing showed a weaker excess.

V gene TRBV10-1 combines with J gene TRBJ2-7, with TRBD1 matching 7 bases. The clonotype originates from a man in his fifties in good health. Sequencing was carried out using naive T cells sorted from blood. The CDR3 protein is CASSLSTGFQDEQYF. The CDR3 bases are TGCGCCAGCAGCCTATCGACAGGGTTTCAGGACGAGCAGTACTTC.